The present T cell receptor (beta chain) was sequenced within a study of blood T cell repertoires in COVID-19. The wider study: Acute and convalescent COVID-19 samples came from the United States, Italy and Spain. In each case, the material was cDNA or gDNA derived from T cells, B-cell-depleted T cells, or PBMCs.

This CDR3 has 15 residues. V was shortened by 7 bases and J by 1 base, with 16 bases between the two germline ends. The germline CDR1 and CDR2 sequences are SEHNR and FQNEAQ (reference sequence). As processed by the authors: By means of reference gene primer amplification, nucleated cell counts were estimated. The data were produced by immunoSEQ multiplex PCR, yet TCRdb's version contains in-frame clones alone and is incomplete. V and J calls and clone size are given by that table; D and trimming were obtained from the DNA. The sample includes 120,000 to 150,000 clones, approximately 84% seen only once; the top ten take 2% to 3%.

This clonotype was sampled from a human donor with acute or convalescent COVID-19. The donor label of this sample is uncertain. V is TRBV7-9 and J is TRBJ1-1; D possibly corresponds to TRBD1 (6 bases). The sequencing input was peripheral blood. The CDR3 protein is CASTQAGQWNTEAFF. Here the CDR3 DNA reads TGTGCCAGCACCCAAGCCGGACAGTGGAACACTGAAGCTTTCTTT.